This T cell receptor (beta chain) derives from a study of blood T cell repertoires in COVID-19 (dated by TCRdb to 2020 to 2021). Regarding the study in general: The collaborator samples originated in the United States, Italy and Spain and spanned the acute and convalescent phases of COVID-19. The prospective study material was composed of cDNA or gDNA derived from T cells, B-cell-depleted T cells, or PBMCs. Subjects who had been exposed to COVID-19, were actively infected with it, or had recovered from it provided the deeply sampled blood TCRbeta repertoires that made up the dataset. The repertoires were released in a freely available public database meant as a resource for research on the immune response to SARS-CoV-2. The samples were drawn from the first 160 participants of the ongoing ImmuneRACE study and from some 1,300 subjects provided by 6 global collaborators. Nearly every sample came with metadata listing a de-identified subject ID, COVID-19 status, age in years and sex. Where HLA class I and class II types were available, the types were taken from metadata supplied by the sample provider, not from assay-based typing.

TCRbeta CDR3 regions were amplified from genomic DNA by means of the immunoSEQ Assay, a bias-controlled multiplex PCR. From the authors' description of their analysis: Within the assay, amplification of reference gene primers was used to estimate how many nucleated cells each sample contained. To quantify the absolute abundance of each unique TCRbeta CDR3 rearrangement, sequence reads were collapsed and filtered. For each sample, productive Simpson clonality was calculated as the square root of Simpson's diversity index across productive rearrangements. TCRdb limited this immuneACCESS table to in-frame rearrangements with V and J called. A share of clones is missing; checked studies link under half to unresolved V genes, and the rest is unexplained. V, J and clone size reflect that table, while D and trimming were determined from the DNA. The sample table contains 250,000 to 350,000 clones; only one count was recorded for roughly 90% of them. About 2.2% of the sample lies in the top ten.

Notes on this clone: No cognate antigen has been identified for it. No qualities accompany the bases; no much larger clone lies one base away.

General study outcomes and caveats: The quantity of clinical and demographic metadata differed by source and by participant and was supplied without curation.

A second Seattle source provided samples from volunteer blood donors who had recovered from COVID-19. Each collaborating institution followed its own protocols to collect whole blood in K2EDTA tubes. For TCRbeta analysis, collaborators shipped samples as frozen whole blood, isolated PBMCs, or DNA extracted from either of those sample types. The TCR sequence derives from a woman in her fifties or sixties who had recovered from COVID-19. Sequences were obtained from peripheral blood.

At the DNA level, the sequence is TGTGCCAGCAGCTTGGGCCTCGGGGGCGAGCAGTACTTC. Translation gives CASSLGLGGEQYF. The chain couples TRBV7-3 to TRBJ2-7, with TRBD2 tentatively as D gene (6 bases match). The V end loses 3 bases and the J end loses 6 bases, and a stretch of 12 bases separates them. The germline V gene encodes CDR1 SGHTA and CDR2 FQGTGA. There are 13 amino acids in the CDR3, from cysteine to phenylalanine inclusive. This entry keeps only the CDR3 DNA: 39 bases, framed from base 1.